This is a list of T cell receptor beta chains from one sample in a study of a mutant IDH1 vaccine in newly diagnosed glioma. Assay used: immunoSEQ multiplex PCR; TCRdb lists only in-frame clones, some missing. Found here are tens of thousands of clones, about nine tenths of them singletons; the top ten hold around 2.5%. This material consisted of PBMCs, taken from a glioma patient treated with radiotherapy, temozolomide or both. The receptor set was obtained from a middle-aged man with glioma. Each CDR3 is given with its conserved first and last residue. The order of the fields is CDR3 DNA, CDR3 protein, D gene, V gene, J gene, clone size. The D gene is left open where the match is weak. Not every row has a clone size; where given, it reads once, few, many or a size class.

CDR3nt: TGTGCCAGCAGCACGGACAGGGGTTTTGAAAAACTGTTTTTT
CDR3aa: CASSTDRGFEKLFF
d_gene: TRBD1
v_gene: TRBV6-5
j_gene: TRBJ1-4
abundance: NA

CDR3nt: TGTGCCAGTAGTATCCGGGTTTTCAACGAGCAGTACTTC
CDR3aa: CASSIRVFNEQYF
d_gene: NA
v_gene: TRBV19
j_gene: TRBJ2-7
abundance: few

CDR3nt: TGTGCCAGCAGCAGTGGACTAGCGGTTTACAATGAGCAGTTCTTC
CDR3aa: CASSSGLAVYNEQFF
d_gene: TRBD2
v_gene: TRBV6-1
j_gene: TRBJ2-1
abundance: NA

CDR3nt: TGTGCCAGCAGCTTCAACCAGGGGGCTAACTATGGCTACACCTTC
CDR3aa: CASSFNQGANYGYTF
d_gene: TRBD1
v_gene: TRBV11-1
j_gene: TRBJ1-2
abundance: NA

CDR3nt: TGCGCCAGCGGGGATAGCGGGAGGCCGAACACCGGGGAGCTGTTTTTT
CDR3aa: CASGDSGRPNTGELFF
d_gene: TRBD2
v_gene: TRBV5-1
j_gene: TRBJ2-2
abundance: NA

CDR3nt: TGTGCCAGCAGTCCCCCCCGACAGGTACCCACTGAAGCTTTCTTT
CDR3aa: CASSPPRQVPTEAFF
d_gene: NA
v_gene: TRBV27
j_gene: TRBJ1-1
abundance: NA

CDR3nt: TGCAGTGCTTTGAAGAACACTGAAGCTTTCTTT
CDR3aa: CSALKNTEAFF
d_gene: NA
v_gene: TRBV20-1
j_gene: TRBJ1-1
abundance: NA

CDR3nt: TGCGCCAGCAGCCAAGCTGGGGGGTTCTATGGCTACACCTTC
CDR3aa: CASSQAGGFYGYTF
d_gene: NA
v_gene: TRBV4-3
j_gene: TRBJ1-2
abundance: few

CDR3nt: TGCGCCAGCAGCCAATATCCCGACGGAGCTAATGAGCAGTTCTTC
CDR3aa: CASSQYPDGANEQFF
d_gene: NA
v_gene: TRBV4-3
j_gene: TRBJ2-1
abundance: once

CDR3nt: TGTGCCAGCGGTTGGAACTATGGCTACACCTTC
CDR3aa: CASGWNYGYTF
d_gene: NA
v_gene: TRBV28
j_gene: TRBJ1-2
abundance: NA

CDR3nt: TGTGCCAGCAGTTACTCAGCTGGGCTGGGGTACAATGAGCAGTTCTTC
CDR3aa: CASSYSAGLGYNEQFF
d_gene: NA
v_gene: TRBV6-5
j_gene: TRBJ2-1
abundance: NA

CDR3nt: TGTGCCAGCAGCTTGATTGACAGTTCCCCGACCTATGGCTACACCTTC
CDR3aa: CASSLIDSSPTYGYTF
d_gene: NA
v_gene: TRBV5-5
j_gene: TRBJ1-2
abundance: NA

CDR3nt: TGTGCCAGCAGTGCGACTGTATACGAGCAGTACTTC
CDR3aa: CASSATVYEQYF
d_gene: NA
v_gene: TRBV7-9
j_gene: TRBJ2-7
abundance: NA

CDR3nt: TGTGCCAGCAGTCGGGACAGATACTATGGCTACACCTTC
CDR3aa: CASSRDRYYGYTF
d_gene: TRBD1
v_gene: TRBV6-1
j_gene: TRBJ1-2
abundance: NA

CDR3nt: TGTGCCAGCAGCTTTGACCGCGGCGACGGGCAGTTCTTC
CDR3aa: CASSFDRGDGQFF
d_gene: NA
v_gene: TRBV5-4
j_gene: TRBJ2-1
abundance: NA

CDR3nt: TGTGCCATCAGTGAGACCGGGACAGGCGCGTACGAGCAGTACTTC
CDR3aa: CAISETGTGAYEQYF
d_gene: TRBD1
v_gene: TRBV10-3
j_gene: TRBJ2-7
abundance: NA

CDR3nt: TGCGCCAGCAGCGTGACAGGGGGGGCCTCTTCGTCGACCCAGTACTTC
CDR3aa: CASSVTGGASSSTQYF
d_gene: TRBD1
v_gene: TRBV5-1
j_gene: TRBJ2-5
abundance: NA

CDR3nt: TGTGCCAGTAGTATACGTAGCGGGATATTCGATGAGCAGTTCTTC
CDR3aa: CASSIRSGIFDEQFF
d_gene: TRBD2
v_gene: TRBV19
j_gene: TRBJ2-1
abundance: NA

CDR3nt: TGTGCCACCCTAAATAACCGGAGGGGACTGTCCGGGGAGCTGTTTTTT
CDR3aa: CATLNNRRGLSGELFF
d_gene: NA
v_gene: TRBV15
j_gene: TRBJ2-2
abundance: NA

CDR3nt: TGTGCCAGCAGCCGCCGACAGGTCGCGAACACTGAAGCTTTCTTT
CDR3aa: CASSRRQVANTEAFF
d_gene: NA
v_gene: TRBV14
j_gene: TRBJ1-1
abundance: NA

CDR3nt: TGTGCCAGCAGTCAACCCATTGATGGCAATCAGCCCCAGCATTTT
CDR3aa: CASSQPIDGNQPQHF
d_gene: NA
v_gene: TRBV6-1
j_gene: TRBJ1-5
abundance: NA

CDR3nt: TGTGCCAGCAGCATTAGCGGGAGTAATTACGAGCAGTACTTC
CDR3aa: CASSISGSNYEQYF
d_gene: TRBD2
v_gene: TRBV6-6
j_gene: TRBJ2-7
abundance: once

CDR3nt: TGTGCCAGCACCGCCGGGACAGGATATGGCTACACCTTC
CDR3aa: CASTAGTGYGYTF
d_gene: TRBD1
v_gene: TRBV6-5
j_gene: TRBJ1-2
abundance: NA

CDR3nt: TGTGCCACTAAACTTCGTACAGGGGACGGACTAGCCAAAAACATTCAGTACTTC
CDR3aa: CATKLRTGDGLAKNIQYF
d_gene: TRBD1
v_gene: TRBV19
j_gene: TRBJ2-4
abundance: NA

CDR3nt: TGTGCCAGCTCACCGGACACAGTCTACAATGAGCAGTTCTTC
CDR3aa: CASSPDTVYNEQFF
d_gene: NA
v_gene: TRBV18
j_gene: TRBJ2-1
abundance: NA

CDR3nt: TGTGCCAGCAGCGTAGGCAGCCACGTTGGGGTTGGCTACACCTTC
CDR3aa: CASSVGSHVGVGYTF
d_gene: NA
v_gene: TRBV9
j_gene: TRBJ1-2
abundance: once

CDR3nt: TGTGCCAGCTCACCACCGTCCTGGAAGAACACTGAAGCTTTCTTT
CDR3aa: CASSPPSWKNTEAFF
d_gene: NA
v_gene: TRBV18
j_gene: TRBJ1-1
abundance: NA

CDR3nt: TGTGCCAGCAAAGTGGCGGGAGGGCGCTACGAGCAGTACTTC
CDR3aa: CASKVAGGRYEQYF
d_gene: TRBD2
v_gene: TRBV6-5
j_gene: TRBJ2-7
abundance: NA

CDR3nt: TGTGCCATCAGTGAGCGTTCTTCCAATCAGCCCCAGCATTTT
CDR3aa: CAISERSSNQPQHF
d_gene: NA
v_gene: TRBV10-3
j_gene: TRBJ1-5
abundance: NA

CDR3nt: TGTGCCAGCACCCCCGCAGTCAGGGGTAGCAATCAGCCCCAGCATTTT
CDR3aa: CASTPAVRGSNQPQHF
d_gene: NA
v_gene: TRBV28
j_gene: TRBJ1-5
abundance: NA

CDR3nt: TGTGCCAGCAGTAAAAGGACAGGGGGCACAGATACGCAGTATTTT
CDR3aa: CASSKRTGGTDTQYF
d_gene: TRBD1
v_gene: TRBV2
j_gene: TRBJ2-3
abundance: NA

CDR3nt: TGTGCCAGCAGCTTACCGGGACAGATTACCGAGCAGTACTTC
CDR3aa: CASSLPGQITEQYF
d_gene: TRBD1
v_gene: TRBV11-2
j_gene: TRBJ2-7
abundance: NA

CDR3nt: TGTGCCAGCTCACCGCGTGGGCCCGGGGGGAGCGACGAGCAGTACTTC
CDR3aa: CASSPRGPGGSDEQYF
d_gene: TRBD2
v_gene: TRBV18
j_gene: TRBJ2-7
abundance: NA

CDR3nt: TGTGCCAGCAGCAAGACGGGCACCGGGGAGCTGTTTTTT
CDR3aa: CASSKTGTGELFF
d_gene: NA
v_gene: TRBV7-9
j_gene: TRBJ2-2
abundance: NA

CDR3nt: TGTGCCAGCTTCTACTCCCTAGCGGTGTCCCACAATGAGCAGTTCTTC
CDR3aa: CASFYSLAVSHNEQFF
d_gene: TRBD2
v_gene: TRBV2
j_gene: TRBJ2-1
abundance: NA

CDR3nt: TGTGCCAGCAGCCAAGAAACAGGGGGAATAGCCAAAAACATTCAGTACTTC
CDR3aa: CASSQETGGIAKNIQYF
d_gene: TRBD1
v_gene: TRBV4-2
j_gene: TRBJ2-4
abundance: NA

CDR3nt: TGCGCCAGCAGCTCCCGGGATCGCACAGATACGCAGTATTTT
CDR3aa: CASSSRDRTDTQYF
d_gene: NA
v_gene: TRBV5-1
j_gene: TRBJ2-3
abundance: NA

CDR3nt: TGTGCCAGCAGCTTAGCGGGAGGAGCAGATACGCAGTATTTT
CDR3aa: CASSLAGGADTQYF
d_gene: TRBD2
v_gene: TRBV27
j_gene: TRBJ2-3
abundance: NA

CDR3nt: TGTGCCAGCAGCTTACGGGCAGTCACTGAAGCTTTCTTT
CDR3aa: CASSLRAVTEAFF
d_gene: NA
v_gene: TRBV7-9
j_gene: TRBJ1-1
abundance: NA

CDR3nt: TGTGCCAGCAGCTTGCCTAGCGGGAGGGCCACAGATACGCAGTATTTT
CDR3aa: CASSLPSGRATDTQYF
d_gene: TRBD2
v_gene: TRBV5-6
j_gene: TRBJ2-3
abundance: few

CDR3nt: TGTGCCAGCAGTGATCTACAAGAGACCCAGTACTTC
CDR3aa: CASSDLQETQYF
d_gene: NA
v_gene: TRBV2
j_gene: TRBJ2-5
abundance: few

CDR3nt: TGTGCCAGCAGCTTAGAACAGAACACTGAAGCTTTCTTT
CDR3aa: CASSLEQNTEAFF
d_gene: NA
v_gene: TRBV7-9
j_gene: TRBJ1-1
abundance: NA

CDR3nt: TGTGCCAGCAGTGAAGGACTAGCGGGAGCAAAGGACGAGCAGTACTTC
CDR3aa: CASSEGLAGAKDEQYF
d_gene: TRBD2
v_gene: TRBV25-1
j_gene: TRBJ2-7
abundance: NA

CDR3nt: TGTGCCAGCAGCCGACGCGGAGGGGCCTACGAGCAGTACTTC
CDR3aa: CASSRRGGAYEQYF
d_gene: NA
v_gene: TRBV14
j_gene: TRBJ2-7
abundance: NA

CDR3nt: TGTGCCAGCAGTGCCTACCTACAGGGGGGCTACACCTTC
CDR3aa: CASSAYLQGGYTF
d_gene: TRBD1
v_gene: TRBV27
j_gene: TRBJ1-2
abundance: NA

CDR3nt: TGCGCCAGCAGCTTACTACTGATACCCTTTATCGAGCAGTACTTC
CDR3aa: CASSLLLIPFIEQYF
d_gene: NA
v_gene: TRBV5-1
j_gene: TRBJ2-7
abundance: NA

CDR3nt: TGTGCCAGCAGTTTTTGGTTCGGGCGGACGTCCAAAGAGACCCAGTACTTC
CDR3aa: CASSFWFGRTSKETQYF
d_gene: NA
v_gene: TRBV7-9
j_gene: TRBJ2-5
abundance: few

CDR3nt: TGTGCCAGCACGATGGCGGTCATCTATGGCTACACCTTC
CDR3aa: CASTMAVIYGYTF
d_gene: NA
v_gene: TRBV2
j_gene: TRBJ1-2
abundance: NA

CDR3nt: TGTGCCAGCAGACCGGACAGGGGTCTTGGTTCACCCCTCCACTTT
CDR3aa: CASRPDRGLGSPLHF
d_gene: TRBD1
v_gene: TRBV25-1
j_gene: TRBJ1-6
abundance: NA

CDR3nt: TGTGCCAGCAGTCGCCCGACAGGGAACGGAAACACCATATATTTT
CDR3aa: CASSRPTGNGNTIYF
d_gene: TRBD1
v_gene: TRBV6-5
j_gene: TRBJ1-3
abundance: NA